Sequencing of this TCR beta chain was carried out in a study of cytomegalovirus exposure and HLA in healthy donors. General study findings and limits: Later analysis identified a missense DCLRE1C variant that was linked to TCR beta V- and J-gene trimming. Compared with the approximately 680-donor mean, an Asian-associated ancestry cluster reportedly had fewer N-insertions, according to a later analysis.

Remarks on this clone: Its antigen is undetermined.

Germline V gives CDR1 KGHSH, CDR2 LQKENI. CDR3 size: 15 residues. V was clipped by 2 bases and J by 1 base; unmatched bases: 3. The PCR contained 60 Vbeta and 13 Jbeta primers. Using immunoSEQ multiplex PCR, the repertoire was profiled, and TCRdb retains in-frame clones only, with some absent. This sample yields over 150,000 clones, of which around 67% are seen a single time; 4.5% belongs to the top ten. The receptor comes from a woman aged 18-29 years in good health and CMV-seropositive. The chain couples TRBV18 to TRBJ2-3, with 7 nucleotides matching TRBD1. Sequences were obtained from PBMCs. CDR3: CASSPSDRGTDTQYF. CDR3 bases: TGTGCCAGCTCACCATCCGACAGGGGCACAGATACGCAGTATTTT.